This record concerns one T cell receptor (beta chain) sequence. What it binds is not known. With 0 bases removed from V and 5 bases from J, the gap between germline ends came to 13 bases. Germline V CDR1 and CDR2: ENHRY, SYGVKD. The CDR3 extends over 15 amino acids. This entry is derived from a study of CD8 T cells in Susac syndrome. Study-level points and caveats: An acknowledgment was made by the study that its TCR sequencing and HLA analysis involved relatively few individuals.

An amount of RNA that ranged from about 0.45 to 1 ug was reverse transcribed with random hexamers. TCRdb independently ran MiXCR on the immunoSEQ multiplex PCR reads; one entry per CDR3 protein. The sample has fewer than 150,000 distinct CDR3 sequences, over 90% seen once; the top ten hold around 0.12%. TEMRA cells were FACS-enriched, with CD8+ and CD4+ T cells isolated negatively. The sample was CD4+ T cells from PBMCs. The V and J genes are TRBV10-3 and TRBJ2-5, with a possible D match to TRBD1 (5 bases). The sequence was obtained from a human donor in good health. The CDR3 reads CAISESMTSGETQYF. Here the CDR3 DNA reads TGTGCCATCAGTGAGTCGATGACTTCAGGGGAGACCCAGTACTTC.